These 22 T cell receptor beta chains originate from one sample sequenced in a study of CD8+CD57+ T cells in acquired aplastic anemia. Sequencing involved patients with CD8+CD57+ cell expansion previously shown by flow cytometry. TCR beta VDJ and CDR3 were profiled, and genomic DNA was the template. Via MiXCR, TCRdb re-called the reads, giving one row per CDR3 protein. The sample includes just over 200,000 distinct CDR3 sequences, approximately 60% of them seen just once. Sequencing was done on a sample of sorted CD4+, CD8+, or CD8+CD57+ T cells (not recorded which) from PBMCs. The source of these receptors is a human donor with aplastic anemia.

Remarks on this clonotype: This may come from a read error, since a much larger clone is one base off. The rearrangement joins TRBV5-6 to TRBJ2-3, with D possibly being TRBD2 (5 bases). Germline lookup yields CDR1 SGHDT and CDR2 YYEEEE. Between the trimmed V and J ends, which lost 0 bases and 4 bases, there was a span of 15 bases. The CDR3 covers 16 residues. The CDR3 bases are TGTGCCAGCAGCTTGGTAGGTAGGGCGGGTGCAGATACGCAGTATTTT. It yields the protein CASSLVGRAGADTQYF.

The CDR3 coding sequence is TGTGCCAGTTCCTCTTGGGGGACGGGAGGAAACACCATATATTTT. This codes for CASSSWGTGGNTIYF. The J gene is TRBJ1-3, the V gene TRBV19; the D gene is possibly TRBD1 (5 bases). The CDR3 runs to 15 residues. From germline, CDR1 is LNHDA and CDR2 SQIVND (reference sequence). V was clipped by 8 bases and J by 4 bases, with 18 bases between them.

The chain employs TRBV25-1 and TRBJ1-6; 7 positions match TRBD1. Losses at the gene ends were 6 bases for V and 9 bases for J; bases not matched to a gene: 8. Germline assignment: CDR1 MGHDK and CDR2 SYGVNS. This CDR3 contains 14 residues. CDR3: CASSLGQAGSPLHF. In DNA form, the CDR3 reads TGTGCCAGCAGCCTTGGACAGGCCGGTTCACCCCTCCACTTT.

The chain recombines TRBV15 with TRBJ1-4; 8 nucleotides align to TRBD1. J lost 1 base, V lost 9 bases, and 13 bases had no gene match. This CDR3 is built from 17 residues. In germline, CDR1 is LNHNV, CDR2 YYDKDF (reference sequence). CDR3 DNA: TGTGCCACTACCCAGGGGGCAGGGATGGTAACTAATGAAAAACTGTTTTTT. Amino acid sequence: CATTQGAGMVTNEKLFF.

With respect to this clonotype: One end of the junction fails to match germline, which may point to a read error. The chain links TRBV12-3 or TRBV12-4 to TRBJ1-2; no firm D call. The CDR3 has 17 amino acids. The CDR3 DNA follows: TGTGCCACCAGTGAACACGCAAAACGGAAAATGGGCTATGGCTACACCTTC. It specifies CATSEHAKRKMGYGYTF.

The V gene is TRBV7-9, the J gene TRBJ2-1, with 7 bases that match TRBD2. The V gene end was trimmed by 1 base and the J gene end by 5 bases; junction bases not matched to a gene: 5. Germline CDR1 reads SEHNR; CDR2 reads FQNEAQ (reference sequence). CDR3 length: 15 amino acids. CDR3: CASSLVGGRNNEQFF. In DNA, the CDR3 is TGTGCCAGCAGCTTAGTTGGCGGGAGAAACAATGAGCAGTTCTTC.

The genes are TRBV6-1 and TRBJ2-7, with a possible D match to TRBD1 (5 bases). The V and J ends lost 6 bases and 1 base respectively, with 7 bases between them. The CDR3 has 12 amino acids. Per germline, CDR1 MNHNS and CDR2 SASEGT. CDR3 bases: TGTGCCAGCAGACCAGGGTCCTACGAGCAGTACTTC. Protein product: CASRPGSYEQYF.

This clonotype appeared a few times. V and J are TRBV2 and TRBJ1-1; no firm D call. The CDR3 is 14 amino acids. Trimming removed 7 bases at V and 1 base at J, with 13 bases between. Germline assignment: CDR1 SNHLY and CDR2 FYNNEI. The CDR3 sequence is CASTGGLSNTEAFF. The DNA of the CDR3 is TGTGCCAGCACCGGCGGCCTCTCGAACACTGAAGCTTTCTTT.

V and J are TRBV29-1 and TRBJ1-2, with D unresolved. Trimming stripped 6 bases from V and 3 bases from J, with 14 bases between. The germline gives CDR1 SQVTM, CDR2 ANQGSEA. The CDR3 length is 13 residues. The CDR3 DNA sequence: TGCAGCGTGGCAACACCGCACTACTATGGCTACACCTTC. It is translated as CSVATPHYYGYTF.

This clonotype was detected only a few times. V usage is TRBV9 and J usage is TRBJ2-3; D tentatively fits TRBD1 or TRBD2 (5 bases each). CDR3 length equals 17 residues. CDR1 is SGDLS, CDR2 YYNGEE, per germline. Trimming cost V 3 bases and J 1 base, with 18 bases left between them. CDR3 in DNA: TGTGCCAGCAGCGGGAGGACAAGGGGATTGGGCACAGATACGCAGTATTTT. Translating gives CASSGRTRGLGTDTQYF.

V gene TRBV7-2 combines with J gene TRBJ2-1, with TRBD2 matching over 7 bases. The CDR3 has 15 residues. Trimming at V came to 5 bases and at J to 0 bases, leaving 4 bases not matched to a gene. CDR1 SGHTA and CDR2 FQGNSA come from the germline V gene. CDR3 loop: CASSGGEDSYNEQFF. The CDR3 DNA reads TGTGCCAGCAGCGGGGGGGAGGACTCCTACAATGAGCAGTTCTTC.

V and J are TRBV20-1 and TRBJ2-5; 10 positions agree with TRBD2. Germline V gives CDR1 DFQATT, CDR2 SNEGSKA (reference sequence). Germline trimming cut 6 bases from V and 4 bases from J; bases unmatched to any gene: 5. This CDR3 contains 13 residues. The DNA of the CDR3 is TGCAGTGCCATAGCGGGGGGCGTAGAGACCCAGTACTTC. Translation: CSAIAGGVETQYF.

The rearrangement uses TRBV7-9 and TRBJ2-5; 9 bases map to TRBD2. The CDR3 sequence is 16 residues long. Germline trimming cut 1 base from V and 5 bases from J; bases unmatched to any gene: 8. CDR1 is SEHNR, CDR2 FQNEAQ, per germline (reference sequence). Here the CDR3 reads CASSLEAGGARETQYF. The CDR3 coding sequence is TGTGCCAGCAGCTTAGAGGCGGGGGGGGCAAGGGAGACCCAGTACTTC.

The rearrangement links TRBV19 to TRBJ1-1; 8 bases are a match to TRBD1. Germline lookup yields CDR1 LNHDA and CDR2 SQIVND (reference sequence). The CDR3 contains 14 residues. The V segment lost 5 bases and the J segment 3 bases; nucleotides outside the gene matches: 5. CDR3 residues: CASSSKTGDTEAFF. CDR3 bases: TGTGCCAGTAGTTCCAAGACAGGGGACACTGAAGCTTTCTTT.

The rearrangement joins TRBV7-9 to TRBJ1-2, with a weak D call TRBD1 (5 bases). This CDR3 spans 12 amino acids. CDR1 and CDR2 from the germline V gene are SEHNR and FQNEAQ (reference sequence). Trimming left V 5 bases short and J 14 bases short, with 18 bases between. CDR3 DNA: TGTGCCAGCAGCCCAGAGACCGGGACGGGGACCTTC. As protein: CASSPETGTGTF.

The chain joins TRBV10-3 to TRBJ1-3; the D is unclear. The CDR3 length is 13 residues. CDR1 is ENHRY, CDR2 SYGVKD, per germline. Trimming shortened V by 7 bases and J by 8 bases, and 15 bases separated the two germline ends. The DNA of the CDR3 is TGTGCCATCAACCGACGACCGGAGGACACCATATATTTT. Translation gives CAINRRPEDTIYF.

The table lists this clonotype with a few counts. The CDR3 DNA reads as TGTGCCAGCAGCTTACACAGTATGAACACTGAAGCTTTCTTT. Protein product: CASSLHSMNTEAFF. The chain joins TRBV11-3 to TRBJ1-1; D not certain. CDR1 and CDR2 from the germline V gene are SGHNT and YENEEA. The CDR3 is 14 amino acids. Trimming took off 2 bases at V and 0 bases at J, with 7 bases between the two ends.

This chain links TRBV6-4 with TRBJ1-3, with D tentatively TRBD1 (5 bases). V was cut by 2 bases and J by 2 bases, with 13 bases left in between. The germline gives CDR1 MRHNA, CDR2 SNTAGT. The CDR3 extends over 16 amino acids. The CDR3 sequence: CASSDGTSGAGNTIYF. CDR3 DNA sequence: TGTGCCAGCAGTGACGGGACTAGCGGGGCTGGAAACACCATATATTTT.

The V call is TRBV12-3 or TRBV12-4, the J call TRBJ1-2; 7 bases agree with TRBD1. The CDR3 is 13 residues long. V lost 5 bases and J lost 3; bases outside the gene matches: 3. In nucleotides, the CDR3 is TGTGCCAGCAGTGTCCAGGGGGACTATGGCTACACCTTC. Protein product: CASSVQGDYGYTF.

As to this clonotype: One end of the junction does not line up with germline, which may come from a read error. This CDR3 reads CVTRAPTGSEQFF. CDR3 in DNA: TGTGTCACCCGGGCTCCGACGGGGTCAGAGCAGTTCTTC. The J gene is TRBJ2-1, the V gene TRBV24-1; TRBD2 is a possible D gene (5 bases). Germline V lookup: CDR1 KGHDR, CDR2 SFDVKD. This CDR3 comprises 13 residues.

In this sample, this clonotype turned up many times. The V gene is TRBV5-1, the J gene TRBJ2-3, with 9 nucleotides matching TRBD1. The germline V gene has CDR1 SGHRS and CDR2 YFSETQ. Losses at the gene ends were 0 bases for V and 5 bases for J; bases not matched to a gene: 1. The CDR3 is 14 residues long. The CDR3 nucleotides read TGCGCCAGCAGCTTGGCGACAGGGGGAGATACGCAGTATTTT. Amino acid sequence: CASSLATGGDTQYF.

The chain joins TRBV7-9 to TRBJ1-1; D is undetermined. The CDR3 is 12 amino acids. The V end lost 1 base, the J end lost 6 bases, and 6 bases lay between the germline ends. In germline, CDR1 is SEHNR, CDR2 FQNEAQ (reference sequence). CDR3 sequence reads: CASSLGSPEAFF. CDR3 nucleotides: TGTGCCAGCAGCTTAGGCTCGCCTGAAGCTTTCTTT.